This T cell receptor (beta chain) appears in the sequencing data of a study of blood T cell repertoires in COVID-19. Clones were sequenced by immunoSEQ multiplex PCR, and TCRdb holds only the in-frame ones, with some missing. The sample has 200,000 to 250,000 clones; around 89% are singletons. Seattle-derived patients entered the study during active infection and were followed longitudinally. The CDR3 has 16 residues. The V gene's germline CDR1 is LNHNV and CDR2 YYDKDF (reference sequence). V was shortened by 9 bases and J by 1 base, with 19 bases between the two germline ends. The V gene is TRBV15, the J gene TRBJ2-1; weak D call: TRBD2 (5 bases). Sequenced: peripheral blood. This clonotype originated in a man younger than 40 with COVID-19, enrolled during active disease. CDR3 region: CATQDGPRGSYNEQFF. CDR3 sequence (DNA): TGTGCCACTCAGGACGGTCCCCGGGGATCCTACAATGAGCAGTTCTTC.